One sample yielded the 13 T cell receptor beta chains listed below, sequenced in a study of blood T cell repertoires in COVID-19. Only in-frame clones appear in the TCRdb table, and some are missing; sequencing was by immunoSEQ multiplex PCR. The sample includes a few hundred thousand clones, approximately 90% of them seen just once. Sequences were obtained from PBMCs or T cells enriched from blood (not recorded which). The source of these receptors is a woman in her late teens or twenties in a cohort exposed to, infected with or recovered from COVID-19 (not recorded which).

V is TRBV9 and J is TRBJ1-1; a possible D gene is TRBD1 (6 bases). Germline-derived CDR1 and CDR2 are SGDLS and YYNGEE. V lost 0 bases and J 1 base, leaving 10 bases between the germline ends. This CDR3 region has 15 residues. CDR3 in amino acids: CASSVGRGRNTEAFF. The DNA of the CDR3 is TGTGCCAGCAGCGTAGGCAGGGGCCGGAACACTGAAGCTTTCTTT.

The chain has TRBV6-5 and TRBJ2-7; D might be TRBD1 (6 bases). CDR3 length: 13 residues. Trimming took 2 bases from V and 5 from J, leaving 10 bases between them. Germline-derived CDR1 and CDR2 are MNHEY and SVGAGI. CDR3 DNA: TGTGCCAGCAGTTACACCGGACAGCACGAGCAGTACTTC. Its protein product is CASSYTGQHEQYF.

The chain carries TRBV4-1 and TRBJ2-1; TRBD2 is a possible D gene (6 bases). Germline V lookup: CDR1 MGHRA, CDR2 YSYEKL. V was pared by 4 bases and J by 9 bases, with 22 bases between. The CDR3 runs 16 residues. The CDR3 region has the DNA TGCGCCAGCAGCCTGGGGGATCAGAAACGGCGGGGTGAGCAGTTCTTC. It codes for CASSLGDQKRRGEQFF.

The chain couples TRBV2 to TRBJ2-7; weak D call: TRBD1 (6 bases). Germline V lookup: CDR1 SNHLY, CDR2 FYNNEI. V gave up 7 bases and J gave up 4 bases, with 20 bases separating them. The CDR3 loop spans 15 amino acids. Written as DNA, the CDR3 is TGTGCCAGCAACAACAGGGTCCCTGTGGCTTACGAGCAGTACTTC. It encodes CASNNRVPVAYEQYF.

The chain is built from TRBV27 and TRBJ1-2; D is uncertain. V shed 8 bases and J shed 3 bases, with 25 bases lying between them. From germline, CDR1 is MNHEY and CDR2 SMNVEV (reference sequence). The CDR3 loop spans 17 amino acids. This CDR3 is CASRPTGYQTMDYGYTF. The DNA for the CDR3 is TGTGCCAGCCGACCAACGGGGTATCAGACTATGGACTATGGCTACACCTTC.

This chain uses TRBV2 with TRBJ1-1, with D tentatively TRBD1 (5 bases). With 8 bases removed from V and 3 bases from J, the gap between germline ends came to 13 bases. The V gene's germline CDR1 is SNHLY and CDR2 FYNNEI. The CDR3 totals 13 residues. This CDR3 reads CASGGGMDTEAFF. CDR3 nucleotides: TGTGCCAGCGGGGGGGGAATGGACACTGAAGCTTTCTTT.

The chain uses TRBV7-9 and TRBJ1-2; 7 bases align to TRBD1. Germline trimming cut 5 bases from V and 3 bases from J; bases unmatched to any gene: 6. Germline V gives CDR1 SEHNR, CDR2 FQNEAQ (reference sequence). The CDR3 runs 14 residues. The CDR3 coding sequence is TGTGCCAGCAGCCAGGGACAGTCGGACTATGGCTACACCTTC. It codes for CASSQGQSDYGYTF.

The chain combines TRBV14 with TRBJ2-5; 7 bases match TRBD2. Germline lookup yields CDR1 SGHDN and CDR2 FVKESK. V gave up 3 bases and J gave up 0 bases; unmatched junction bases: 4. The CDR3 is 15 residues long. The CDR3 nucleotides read TGTGCCAGCAGCCATCTCCTAGCGGACCAAGAGACCCAGTACTTC. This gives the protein CASSHLLADQETQYF.

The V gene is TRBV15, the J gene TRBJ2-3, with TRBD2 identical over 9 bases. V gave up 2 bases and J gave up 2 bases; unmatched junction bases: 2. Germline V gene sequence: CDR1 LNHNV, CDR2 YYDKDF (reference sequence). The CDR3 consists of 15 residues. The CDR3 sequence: CATSRLAGLTDTQYF. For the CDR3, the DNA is TGTGCCACCAGCAGACTAGCGGGGCTCACAGATACGCAGTATTTT.

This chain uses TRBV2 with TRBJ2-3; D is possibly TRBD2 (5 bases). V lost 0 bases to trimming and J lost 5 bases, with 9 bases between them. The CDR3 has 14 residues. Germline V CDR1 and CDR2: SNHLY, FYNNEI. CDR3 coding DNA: TGTGCCAGCAGTGAAGCGCCGGAGGAAGATACGCAGTATTTT. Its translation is CASSEAPEEDTQYF.

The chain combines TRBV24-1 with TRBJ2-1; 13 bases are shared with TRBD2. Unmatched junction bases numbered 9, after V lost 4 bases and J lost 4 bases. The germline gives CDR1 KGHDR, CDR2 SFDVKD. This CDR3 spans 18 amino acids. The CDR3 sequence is CATSEGDGLAGDYNEQFF. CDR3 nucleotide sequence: TGTGCCACCAGTGAGGGGGACGGACTAGCGGGGGATTACAATGAGCAGTTCTTC.

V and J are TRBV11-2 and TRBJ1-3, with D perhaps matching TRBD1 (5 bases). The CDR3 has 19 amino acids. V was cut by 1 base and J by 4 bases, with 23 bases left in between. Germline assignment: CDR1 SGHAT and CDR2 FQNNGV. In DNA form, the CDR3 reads TGTGCCAGCAGCTTAGCCCTTTCGGCAGGGCGGTCAGGCGGAAACACCATATATTTT. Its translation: CASSLALSAGRSGGNTIYF. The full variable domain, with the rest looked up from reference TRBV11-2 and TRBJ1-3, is EAGVAQSPRYKIIEKRQSVAFWCNPISGHATLYWYQQILGQGPKLLIQFQNNGVVDDSQLPKDRFSAERLKGVDSTLKIQPAKLEDSAVYLCASSLALSAGRSGGNTIYFGEGSWLTVV.

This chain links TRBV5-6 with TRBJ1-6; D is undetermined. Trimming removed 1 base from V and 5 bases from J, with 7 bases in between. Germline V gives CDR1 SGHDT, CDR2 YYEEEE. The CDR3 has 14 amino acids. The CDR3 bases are TGTGCCAGCAGCTTGTCAGGAAATAATTCACCCCTCCACTTT. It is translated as CASSLSGNNSPLHF.